This TCR beta chain was profiled in a study of OX40 agonist ivuxolimab in advanced cancers. Across the study: With a range of roughly 23 to 79, age averaged approximately 60 years, and about 82% were male. Patients achieving partial responses numbered three: one hepatocellular carcinoma case and two cutaneous melanoma cases.

Trimming cost V 0 bases and J 4 bases; bases outside gene matches: 2. Germline assignment: CDR1 MNHNY and CDR2 SVGAGI (reference sequence). The length of the CDR3 is 15 residues. Only in-frame clones appear in the TCRdb table, and some are missing; sequencing was by immunoSEQ multiplex PCR. The sample holds around 65,000 clones; about four fifths are singletons and the top ten take under 3%. This clone has only one observation. The chain uses TRBV6-6 and TRBJ2-5; 10 bases line up with TRBD2. This specimen consisted of CD4+ or CD8+ T cells sorted from blood, obtained in a trial of the OX40 agonist ivuxolimab. This TCR was recovered from an adult with an advanced solid tumor such as melanoma, head and neck, liver or kidney cancer. CDR3 nucleotide sequence: TGTGCCAGCAGTTACTCTGCTAGCGGGGGAGAGACCCAGTACTTC. This codes for CASSYSASGGETQYF.